Listed below are T cell receptor beta chains from one sample, sequenced in a study of human T cells and chemical hapten exposure. MiXCR was run by TCRdb on the RACE reads, yielding one entry per CDR3 protein. The sample shows more than 150,000 distinct CDR3 sequences, approximately 29% of them seen only once. The sequenced sample was whole blood, obtained in connection with sensitization to the hapten diphenylcyclopropenone (DPC). Receptors originate from a woman aged 30 to 39 with alopecia areata. Some clones in this sample may be carry-over from other donors' samples. Each CDR3 is given with its conserved first and last residue. A D gene is named only where the DNA matches it firmly. Size tells how often a clone was seen (once, few, many) or the class of an expanded clone, and some rows leave it out.

d_call	clone_size	v_call	j_call	cdr3_aa	cdr3_nt
NA	NA	TRBV2	TRBJ1-2	CASSRDRYGYTF	TGTGCCAGCAGTAGGGATCGCTATGGCTACACCTTC
NA	few	TRBV5-1	TRBJ2-7	CASSREGGPYEQYF	TGCGCCAGTAGCAGAGAGGGGGGCCCCTACGAGCAGTACTTC
NA	NA	TRBV7-9	TRBJ2-2	CASSAVSNTGELFF	TGTGCCAGCTCCGCAGTCTCGAACACCGGGGAGCTGTTTTTT
TRBD1	few	TRBV3-1	TRBJ1-6	CASSQIGTGSHSPLHF	TGTGCCAGCAGCCAAATAGGGACAGGGAGTCATTCACCCCTCCACTTT
NA	NA	TRBV9	TRBJ2-1	CASGSQGFSNEQFF	TGTGCCAGCGGGTCCCAGGGCTTCAGCAATGAGCAGTTCTTC
NA	many	TRBV20-1	TRBJ1-5	CSAGQGIGQPQHF	TGCAGTGCTGGCCAGGGGATCGGGCAGCCCCAGCATTTT
NA	NA	TRBV7-9	TRBJ2-5	CASSPQRVQETQYF	TGTGCCAGCAGCCCTCAGAGGGTCCAAGAGACCCAGTACTTC
TRBD1	NA	TRBV5-5	TRBJ1-6	CASSQQPGQSYNSPLHF	TGTGCCAGCAGCCAACAGCCGGGACAGTCCTATAATTCACCCCTCCACTTT
NA	NA	TRBV10-3	TRBJ2-7	CAISVSGTSYEQYF	TGTGCCATCAGTGTGAGCGGAACCTCCTACGAGCAGTACTTC
NA	NA	TRBV6-5	TRBJ2-5	CASSPAGLRGTQYF	TGTGCCAGCAGCCCAGCCGGGCTCCGCGGGACCCAGTACTTC